Sequencing of this T cell receptor beta chain was carried out in a study of CXCR3-negative and CXCR3-positive naive CD8 T cells (dated by TCRdb to between 2017 and 2020). Notes on the research overall: In total, 110 million to 150 million TRB reads were obtained, corresponding to roughly 1.5 +/- 0.3 million reads per library. The TRBV-TRBJ cluster analysis covered naive subsets from a handful of donors and memory cells from 3 donors. Diversity and physicochemical repertoire analyses were performed on about a dozen donors pooled from two independent experiments.

Results and caveats for the whole study, not just this receptor: CXCR3 expression partially decreased after cryopreservation, so most assays used freshly isolated PBMCs. Repertoire diversity was comparably high in both naive subsets but much lower in memory CD8+ T cells. Because surface CD5, which is linked to self-reactivity in mice, was comparable between the naive subsets, TCR interaction strength was also inferred from the physicochemical properties of TRB CDR3s. TRBV-TRBJ usage was similar between naive CXCR3-negative and CXCR3-positive cells from the same donor, while memory cells showed distinct patterns.

Each CD8+ T cell subset was flow-sorted in triplicate, and 300,000 or so cells per subset were placed directly into RLT lysis buffer. Standard density gradient centrifugation was used to isolate peripheral blood mononuclear cells from buffy coats. Total RNA was extracted from sorted cells using an RNeasy Mini Kit. Instrument used: NextSeq 550. The Human TCR Profiling Kit (MiLaboratory) was used to make UMI-labeled 5' RACE TRB cDNA libraries. The full amount of extracted RNA was used for cDNA synthesis, and the full amount of resulting cDNA was used for PCR amplification. Libraries were prepared in parallel using an identical number of PCR cycles. As for how the authors treated the data: With a minimum of two reads required per UMI, MIGEC and MiXCR pulled out about 50,000 +/- 10,000 unique UMI-labeled TRB cDNA molecules from each library. On average, each library contained approximately 40,000 +/- 10,000 functional in-frame TRB CDR3 nucleotide clonotypes without stop codons. After downsampling to 5000 UMI-labeled TRB molecules per sample, diversity metrics such as normalized Shannon-Wiener and Chao1 were calculated in VDJtools. For the central five CDR3 residues, VDJtools calculated physicochemical properties weighted by clonotype size, namely interaction energy, strength, volume and Kidera factor 4. TCRdb reprocessed the reads, reporting each CDR3 protein sequence once and no DNA. Clone size and V and J calls follow TCRdb, not the original study. This sample's table contains 55,000 to 70,000 distinct CDR3 sequences. The ten largest clones add up to around a quarter of the sample.

The CDR3 measures 16 amino acids from cysteine to phenylalanine. The protein alone is recorded here. From a lookup of the germline V gene, CDR1 and CDR2 are SGHRS and YFSETQ. For this clonotype: The antigen it binds to is not known.

The chain couples TRBV5-1 to TRBJ1-1. This sequence was found in a human donor in good health. Some clones in this sample may be carry-over from other donors' samples. Sequenced sample: memory CD8+ T cells from blood. Taken with the paper, the label for cell subset or site translates to: conventional CD8+ memory T cells (TMEM), sorted as controls. CDR3 region: CASSLVYGEWNTEAFF.